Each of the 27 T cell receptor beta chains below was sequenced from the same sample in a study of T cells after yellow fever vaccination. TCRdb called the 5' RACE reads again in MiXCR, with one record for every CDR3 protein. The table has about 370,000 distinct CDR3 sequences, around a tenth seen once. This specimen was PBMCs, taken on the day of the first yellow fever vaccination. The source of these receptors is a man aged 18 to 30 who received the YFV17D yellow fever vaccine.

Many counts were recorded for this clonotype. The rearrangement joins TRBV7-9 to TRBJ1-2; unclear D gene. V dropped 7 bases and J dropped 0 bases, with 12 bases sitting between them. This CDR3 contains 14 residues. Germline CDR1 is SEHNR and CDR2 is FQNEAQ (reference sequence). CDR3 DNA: TGTGCCAGCATGGAAGACGGCCCTAACTATGGCTACACCTTC. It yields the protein CASMEDGPNYGYTF.

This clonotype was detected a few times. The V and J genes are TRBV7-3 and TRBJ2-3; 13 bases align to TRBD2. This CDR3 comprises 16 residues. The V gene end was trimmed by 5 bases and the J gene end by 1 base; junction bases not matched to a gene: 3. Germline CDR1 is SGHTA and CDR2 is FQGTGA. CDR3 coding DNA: TGTGCCAGCAGCACCGGGACTAGCGGGGGCACAGATACGCAGTATTTT. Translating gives CASSTGTSGGTDTQYF.

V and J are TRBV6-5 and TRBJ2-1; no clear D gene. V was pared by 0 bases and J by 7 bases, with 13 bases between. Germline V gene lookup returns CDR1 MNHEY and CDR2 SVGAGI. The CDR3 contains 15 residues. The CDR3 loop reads CASSYSLSKTNEQFF. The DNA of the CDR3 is TGTGCCAGCAGTTACTCTCTATCTAAGACGAATGAGCAGTTCTTC.

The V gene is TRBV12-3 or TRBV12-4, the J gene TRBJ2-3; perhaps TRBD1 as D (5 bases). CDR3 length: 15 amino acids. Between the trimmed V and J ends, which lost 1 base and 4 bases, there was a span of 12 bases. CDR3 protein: CASSLGFPGPDTQYF. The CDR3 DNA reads TGTGCCAGCAGTTTAGGCTTCCCAGGGCCAGATACGCAGTATTTT.

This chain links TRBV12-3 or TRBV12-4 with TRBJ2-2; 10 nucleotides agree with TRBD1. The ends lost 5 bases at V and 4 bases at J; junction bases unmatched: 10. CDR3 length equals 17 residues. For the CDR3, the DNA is TGTGCCAGCAGTCCGAACCAAGGACAGGGGGGCACCGGGGAGCTGTTTTTT. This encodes CASSPNQGQGGTGELFF.

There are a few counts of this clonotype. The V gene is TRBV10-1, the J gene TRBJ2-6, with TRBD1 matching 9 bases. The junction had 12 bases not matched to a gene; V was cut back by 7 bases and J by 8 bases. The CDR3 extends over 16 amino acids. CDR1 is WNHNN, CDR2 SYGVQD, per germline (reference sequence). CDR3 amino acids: CASTFPGTGKSNVLTF. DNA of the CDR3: TGCGCCAGCACCTTCCCGGGGACAGGGAAGTCCAACGTCCTGACTTTC.

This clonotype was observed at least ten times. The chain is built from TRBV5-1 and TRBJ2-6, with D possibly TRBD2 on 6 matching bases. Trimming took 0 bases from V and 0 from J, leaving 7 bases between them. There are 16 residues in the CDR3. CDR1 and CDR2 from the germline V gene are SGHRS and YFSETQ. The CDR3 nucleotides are TGCGCCAGCAGCTTGGTCGGGAGCTCTGGGGCCAACGTCCTGACTTTC. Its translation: CASSLVGSSGANVLTF.

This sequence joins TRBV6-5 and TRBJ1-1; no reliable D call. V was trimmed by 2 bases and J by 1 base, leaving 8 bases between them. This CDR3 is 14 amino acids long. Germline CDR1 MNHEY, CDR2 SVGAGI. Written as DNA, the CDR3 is TGTGCCAGCAGTTACAGGCAGAGGAACACTGAAGCTTTCTTT. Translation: CASSYRQRNTEAFF.

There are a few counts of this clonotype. The CDR3 region is CASSLKFGTSGGYNEQFF. The DNA for the CDR3 is TGTGCCAGCAGTTTAAAATTTGGGACTAGCGGGGGGTACAATGAGCAGTTCTTC. The chain links TRBV12-3 or TRBV12-4 to TRBJ2-1, with 15 bases that match TRBD2. Trimming removed 2 bases from V and 4 bases from J; junction bases left unmatched: 6. CDR3 length: 18 amino acids.

The CDR3 nucleotides are TGCAGTGCTCACACGCGAGGAGGGGGCAATCAGCCCCAGCATTTT. Translated, it gives CSAHTRGGGNQPQHF. The genes are TRBV20-1 and TRBJ1-5; tentatively, D is TRBD1 (5 bases). Trimming removed 5 bases at V and 2 bases at J, with 16 bases between. The V gene's germline CDR1 is DFQATT and CDR2 SNEGSKA (reference sequence). The length of the CDR3 is 15 residues.

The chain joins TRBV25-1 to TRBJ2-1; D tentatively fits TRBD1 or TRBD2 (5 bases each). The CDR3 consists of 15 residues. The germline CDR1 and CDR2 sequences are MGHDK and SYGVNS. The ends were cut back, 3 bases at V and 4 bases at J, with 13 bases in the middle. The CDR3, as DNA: TGTGCCAGCAGTGAGAGGGACCGAATGTACAATGAGCAGTTCTTC. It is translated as CASSERDRMYNEQFF.

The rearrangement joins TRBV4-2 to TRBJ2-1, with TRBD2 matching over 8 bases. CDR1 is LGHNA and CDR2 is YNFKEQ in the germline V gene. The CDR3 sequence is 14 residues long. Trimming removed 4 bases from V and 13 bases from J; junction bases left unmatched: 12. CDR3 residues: CASSPSDAGGEQFF. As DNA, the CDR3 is TGTGCCAGCAGCCCATCGGACGCGGGGGGAGAACAGTTCTTC.

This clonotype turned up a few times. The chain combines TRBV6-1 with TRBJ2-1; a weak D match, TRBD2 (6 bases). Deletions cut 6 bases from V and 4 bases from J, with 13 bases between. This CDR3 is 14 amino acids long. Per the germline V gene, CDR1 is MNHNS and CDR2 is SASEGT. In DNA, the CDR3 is TGTGCCAGCAGCCTACTAGCAGTTTACAATGAGCAGTTCTTC. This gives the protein CASSLLAVYNEQFF.

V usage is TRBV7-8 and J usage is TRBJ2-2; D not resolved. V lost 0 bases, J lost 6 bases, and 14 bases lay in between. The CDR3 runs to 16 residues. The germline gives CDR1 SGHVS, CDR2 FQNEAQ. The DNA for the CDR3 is TGTGCCAGCAGCTTAGCGCCTGCCTTGCAGGCCGGGGAGCTGTTTTTT. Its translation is CASSLAPALQAGELFF.

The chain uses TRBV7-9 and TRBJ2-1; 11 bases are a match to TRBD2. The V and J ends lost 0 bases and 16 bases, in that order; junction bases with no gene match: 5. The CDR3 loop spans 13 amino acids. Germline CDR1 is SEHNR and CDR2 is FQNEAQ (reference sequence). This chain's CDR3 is CASSLATSGGVFF. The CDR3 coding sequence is TGTGCCAGCAGCTTAGCCACTAGCGGGGGTGTCTTCTTC. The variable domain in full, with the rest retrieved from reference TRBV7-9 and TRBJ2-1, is DTGVSQNPRHKITKRGQNVTFRCDPISEHNRLYWYRQTLGQGPEFLTYFQNEAQLEKSRLLSDRFSAERPKGSFSTLEIQRTEQGDSAMYLCASSLATSGGVFFGPGTRLTVL.

The CDR3 loop reads CATSESGTPGRYTF. The CDR3 region has the DNA TGTGCCACCAGTGAGTCCGGGACCCCTGGACGCTACACCTTC. J is TRBJ1-2 and V is TRBV24-1; a weak D match, TRBD1 (5 bases). CDR3 size: 14 residues. Germline V CDR1 and CDR2: KGHDR, SFDVKD. The V and J ends lost 4 bases and 9 bases respectively, with 17 bases between them.

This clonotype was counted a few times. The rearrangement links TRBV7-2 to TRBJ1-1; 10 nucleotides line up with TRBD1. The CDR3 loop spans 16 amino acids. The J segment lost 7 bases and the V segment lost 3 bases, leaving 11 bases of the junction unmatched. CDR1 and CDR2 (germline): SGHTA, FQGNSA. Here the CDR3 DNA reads TGTGCCAGCAGCTTTTTTAAGCCGACAGGGGGCGGTGAAGCTTTCTTT. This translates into CASSFFKPTGGGEAFF.

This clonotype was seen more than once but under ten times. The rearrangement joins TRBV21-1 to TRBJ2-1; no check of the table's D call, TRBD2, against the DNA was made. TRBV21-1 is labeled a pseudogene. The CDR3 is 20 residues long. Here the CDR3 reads CASSNGPSGGARSSYNEQFF. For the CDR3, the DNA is TGTGCCAGCAGCAATGGCCCTAGCGGGGGGGCCCGGAGCTCCTACAATGAGCAGTTCTTC.

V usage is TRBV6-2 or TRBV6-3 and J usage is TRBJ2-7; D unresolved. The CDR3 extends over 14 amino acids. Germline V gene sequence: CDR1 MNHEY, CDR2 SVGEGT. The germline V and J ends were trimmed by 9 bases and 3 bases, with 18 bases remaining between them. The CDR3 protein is CASATETQFYEQYF. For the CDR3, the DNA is TGTGCCAGTGCCACTGAGACACAATTCTACGAGCAGTACTTC.

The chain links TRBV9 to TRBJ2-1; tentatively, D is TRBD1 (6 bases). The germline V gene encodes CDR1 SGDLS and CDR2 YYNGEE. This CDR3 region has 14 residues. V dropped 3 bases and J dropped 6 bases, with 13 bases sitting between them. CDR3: CASSASGTINEQFF. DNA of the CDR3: TGTGCCAGCAGCGCCTCCGGGACAATCAATGAGCAGTTCTTC.

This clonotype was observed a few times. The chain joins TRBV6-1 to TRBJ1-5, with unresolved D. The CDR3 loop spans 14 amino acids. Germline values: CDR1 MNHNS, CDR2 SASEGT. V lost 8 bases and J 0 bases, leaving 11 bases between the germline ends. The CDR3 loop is CASVQTLSNQPQHF. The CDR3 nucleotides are TGTGCCAGCGTCCAGACGCTTAGCAATCAGCCCCAGCATTTT.

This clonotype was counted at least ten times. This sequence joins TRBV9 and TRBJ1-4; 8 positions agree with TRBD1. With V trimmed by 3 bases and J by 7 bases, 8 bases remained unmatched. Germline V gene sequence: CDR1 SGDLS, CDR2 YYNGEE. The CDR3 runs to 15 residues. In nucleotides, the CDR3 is TGTGCCAGCAGCGAAAGACAGGGGATAAGTGAAAAACTGTTTTTT. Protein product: CASSERQGISEKLFF.

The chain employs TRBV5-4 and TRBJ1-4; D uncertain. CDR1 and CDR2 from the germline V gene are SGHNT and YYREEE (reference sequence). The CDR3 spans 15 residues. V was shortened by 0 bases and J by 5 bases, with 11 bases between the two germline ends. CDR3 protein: CASSLVGSVNEKLFF. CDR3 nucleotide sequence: TGTGCCAGCAGCTTGGTTGGGTCTGTAAATGAAAAACTGTTTTTT.

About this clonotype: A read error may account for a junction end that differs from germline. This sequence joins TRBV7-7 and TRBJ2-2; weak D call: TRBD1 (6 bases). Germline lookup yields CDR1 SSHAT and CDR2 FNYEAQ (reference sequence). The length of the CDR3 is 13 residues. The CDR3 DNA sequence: TGTGCTAGCAGCTGGGGGCGGAACGGGGAGCTGTTTTTT. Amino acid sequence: CASSWGRNGELFF.

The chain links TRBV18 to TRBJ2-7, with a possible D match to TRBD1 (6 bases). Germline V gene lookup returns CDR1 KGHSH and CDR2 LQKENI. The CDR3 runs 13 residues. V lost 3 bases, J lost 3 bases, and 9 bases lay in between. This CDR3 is CASSPDRFYEQYF. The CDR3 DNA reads TGTGCCAGCTCACCCGACAGGTTCTACGAGCAGTACTTC.

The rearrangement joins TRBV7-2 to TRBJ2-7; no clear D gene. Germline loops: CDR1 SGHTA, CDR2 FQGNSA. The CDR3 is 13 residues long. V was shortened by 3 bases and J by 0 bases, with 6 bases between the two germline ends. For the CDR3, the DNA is TGTGCCAGCAGCTTTAGGGCCTCCTACGAGCAGTACGTC. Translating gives CASSFRASYEQYV.

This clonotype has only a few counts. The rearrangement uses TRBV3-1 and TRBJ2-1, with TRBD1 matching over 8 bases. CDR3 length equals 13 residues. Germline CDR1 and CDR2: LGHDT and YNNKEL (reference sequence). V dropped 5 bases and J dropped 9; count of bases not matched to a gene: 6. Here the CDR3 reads CASSGRGRGEQFF. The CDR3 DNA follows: TGTGCCAGCAGCGGCAGGGGGCGAGGTGAGCAGTTCTTC.